These T cell receptor beta chains were read from a single sample in a study of regulatory T cells in long-lasting Graves disease. One entry per CDR3 protein, called by TCRdb with MiXCR from the multiplex PCR reads. The top ten clones hold 10% to 15% of a sample with 450,000 or so distinct CDR3 sequences, approximately 23% of them seen once. This material consisted of peripheral blood mononuclear cells (PBMCs), taken when the disease was refractory, from a patient treated with antithyroid drugs. These receptor sequences come from a female donor with Graves disease. Both conserved end residues are part of each CDR3. Fields, in order: V gene, CDR3 protein.

TRBV29-1	CSVRLDSNYGYTF
TRBV9	CASQGLSVTGELFF
TRBV11-2	CASSQGQVMNTEAFF
TRBV18	CASSPKVAGVNATQYF
TRBV7-2	CASSLAGSMGRETQYF
TRBV15	CATSRGAGVVTEAFF
TRBV7-2	CASSPNRVIQYF
TRBV19	CASRSGGGSNQPQHF
TRBV19	CASSIGGAGQPQHF
TRBV27	CASSLKPSNTGELFF
TRBV5-1	CASSDGAVRLELFF
TRBV28	CASSDPGTGGMRPQHF
TRBV6-1	CASNSPGGTGANVLTF
TRBV24-1	CATSDIRGGGTNTGELFF
TRBV6-1	CASSFGTYEQYF
TRBV11-3	CASSLGWDNTGELFF
TRBV7-2	CASSPGVTGANVLTF
TRBV19	CASQPLGRTNEKLFF
TRBV24-1	CATSVGSGANVLTF
TRBV9	CASSVGGGAYEQYF
TRBV7-2	CASSRDAREAFF
TRBV2	CASTTDREGTQYF
TRBV20-1	CSARAPTGVVGEQYF
TRBV6-1	CASSDAGTGIEKLFF
TRBV3-1	CASSHEESYGYTF
TRBV6-2/TRBV6-3	CASSPPTSGGHEQYF
TRBV6-2/TRBV6-3	CASQRGSQETQYF
TRBV3-1	CASSQDRAGGETQYF
TRBV7-9	CASSPARRETQYF
TRBV6-9	CASSYLTGGASYEQYF
TRBV7-2	CASSPSRGNSGNTIYF
TRBV30	CAFSRDRIEKLFF
TRBV30	CAWEPQGNSPLHF
TRBV28	CASRNRQAGNQPQHF
TRBV6-5	CASSYGREQYF
TRBV28	CASWGQGVVEQYF
TRBV3-1	CASSQEVTGTGRGYTF
TRBV7-9	CASSLDAGGGLEQYF
TRBV3-2	CASSQADRNYQPQHF
TRBV4-1	CASSQGWKAGGNYEQYF
TRBV6-1	CASSSSTGQENTEAFF
TRBV28	CASSSSGLGPYEQYF
TRBV2	CASRLYGGQETQYF
TRBV6-1	CASSEQANRGYTF
TRBV20-1	CSATGGGLKEQYF
TRBV5-6	CASSLGRPSNQPQHF
TRBV20-1	CSAPDRTTPYEQYF
TRBV15	CATSRGPTTNEELFF
TRBV12-3/TRBV12-4	CASSLVQGAPNYGYTF
TRBV28	CASSANRMNTEAFF
TRBV6-1	CASSDPGHYGYTF
TRBV11-2	CASSLEMDSGKLFF